A single sample gave rise to the 9 T cell receptor beta chains below, sequenced in a study of early T cells in non-severe SARS-CoV-2 infection. MiXCR, applied by TCRdb to the 5' RACE reads, yields one record per CDR3 protein. The table has 85,000 to 120,000 distinct CDR3 sequences, approximately 14% seen once. Sample: whole blood. The receptors here all came from an adult who was a healthcare worker with PCR-confirmed SARS-CoV-2 infection or an uninfected control (not recorded which).

The sample holds many counts of this clonotype. The chain employs TRBV20-1 and TRBJ2-7, with D perhaps TRBD1 or TRBD2 (6 bases each). V shed 0 bases and J shed 12 bases, with 15 bases lying between them. Germline CDR1 DFQATT, CDR2 SNEGSKA (reference sequence). CDR3 length equals 12 residues. The CDR3 loop reads CSARDITGAAYF. In DNA, the CDR3 is TGCAGTGCTAGAGATATCACGGGGGCTGCGTACTTC.

The chain uses TRBV7-2 and TRBJ1-5, with a possible D match to TRBD1 (5 bases). The V end was cut by 6 bases, the J end by 5 bases, with 14 bases between. This CDR3 is built from 14 residues. Germline V gene sequence: CDR1 SGHTA, CDR2 FQGNSA. CDR3 residues: CASSPTGRDQPQHF. The DNA for the CDR3 is TGTGCCAGCAGTCCAACGGGGCGGGATCAGCCCCAGCATTTT.

Many counts were recorded for this clonotype. The chain combines TRBV6-5 with TRBJ2-7; the D is unclear. Trimming took off 8 bases at V and 3 bases at J, with 11 bases between the two ends. The CDR3 sequence is 12 residues long. The germline V gene encodes CDR1 MNHEY and CDR2 SVGAGI. The CDR3 DNA reads as TGTGCCAGCGTTTCGGACGGCTACGAGCAGTACTTC. It specifies CASVSDGYEQYF.

In its sample, this clonotype was seen a few times. The genes are TRBV12-3 or TRBV12-4 and TRBJ2-7; 11 bases align to TRBD1. The V gene end was trimmed by 6 bases and the J gene end by 5 bases; junction bases not matched to a gene: 9. This CDR3 is built from 15 residues. CDR3 in amino acids: CASSSGTGGFNEQYF. CDR3 DNA: TGTGCCAGCAGCTCCGGGACAGGGGGATTCAACGAGCAGTACTTC.

This clonotype has only a few counts. V is TRBV27 and J is TRBJ2-4; D unclear. Germline V lookup: CDR1 MNHEY, CDR2 SMNVEV (reference sequence). This CDR3 is 15 amino acids long. With 4 bases removed from V and 0 bases from J, the gap between germline ends came to 10 bases. CDR3 nucleotide sequence: TGTGCCAGCAGTTCCCGACAATTAGCCAAAAACATTCAGTACTTC. Translation gives CASSSRQLAKNIQYF.

This clonotype was detected ten times or more. The CDR3 region has the DNA TGTGCCAGCAGTGAAGCGCGGGGGACAGGGGGCTACAATGAGCAGTTCTTC. Its translation is CASSEARGTGGYNEQFF. The chain recombines TRBV6-1 with TRBJ2-1; 11 bases are shared with TRBD1. The germline gives CDR1 MNHNS, CDR2 SASEGT. V gave up 0 bases and J gave up 3 bases; unmatched junction bases: 4. The length of the CDR3 is 17 residues.

Here the CDR3 DNA reads TGTGCCAGCTCACCACCAGGCGGCGGGGCCAACGTCCTGACTTTC. Protein sequence: CASSPPGGGANVLTF. The chain has TRBV18 and TRBJ2-6, with no clear D. V was cut by 0 bases and J by 4 bases, with 7 bases left in between. The length of the CDR3 is 15 residues. Germline lookup yields CDR1 KGHSH and CDR2 LQKENI.

This clonotype was recorded a few times. The chain is built from TRBV12-3 or TRBV12-4 and TRBJ1-1; D remains ambiguous. The CDR3 is 12 amino acids. V was clipped by 6 bases and J by 11 bases, with 16 bases between them. CDR3 DNA sequence: TGTGCCAGCAGCCTGTATCCAGATGGGGCTTTCTTT. Its translation: CASSLYPDGAFF.

Points on this clonotype: A read error may be the cause here, since a much bigger clone is one base away. This chain joins TRBV11-2 and TRBJ1-1, with D uncertain. The CDR3 runs to 13 residues. V was shortened by 8 bases and J by 6 bases, with 16 bases between the two germline ends. Germline V gene lookup returns CDR1 SGHAT and CDR2 FQNNGV. CDR3 amino acids: CASRRDRNAEAFF. The CDR3 region has the DNA TGTGCCAGCCGTCGCGACCGTAACGCTGAAGCTTTCTTT.